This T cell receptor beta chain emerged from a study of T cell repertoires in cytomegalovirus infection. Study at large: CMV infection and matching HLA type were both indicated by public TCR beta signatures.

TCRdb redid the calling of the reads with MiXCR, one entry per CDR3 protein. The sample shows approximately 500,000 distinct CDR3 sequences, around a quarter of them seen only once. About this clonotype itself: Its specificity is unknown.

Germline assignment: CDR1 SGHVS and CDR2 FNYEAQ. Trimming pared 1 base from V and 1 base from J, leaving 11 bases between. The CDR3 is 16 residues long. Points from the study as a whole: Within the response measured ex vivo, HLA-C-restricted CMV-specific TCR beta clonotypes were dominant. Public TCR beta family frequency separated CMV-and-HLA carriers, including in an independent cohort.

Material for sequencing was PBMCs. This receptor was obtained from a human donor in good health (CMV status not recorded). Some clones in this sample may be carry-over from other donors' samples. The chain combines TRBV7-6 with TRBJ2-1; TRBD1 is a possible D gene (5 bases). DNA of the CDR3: TGTGCCAGCAGCTTAGTAGGGGTGGTTTCCTACAATGAGCAGTTCTTC. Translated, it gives CASSLVGVVSYNEQFF.